The 14 T cell receptor beta chains reported below all come from one sample, sequenced in a study of blood T cell repertoires in COVID-19 (dated by TCRdb to 2018 to 2021). The library was built by means of the immunoSEQ multiplex PCR assay. Imported from immuneACCESS, the table was reduced by TCRdb to in-frame sequences with V and J called. These copies leave out some clones; in studies compared against another copy, an unresolved V gene accounts for under half, and the cause of the remainder is not known. Recorded for this sample are 330,000 or so clones; roughly 89% of them occurred a single time. The top ten hold approximately 10% of the sample. The sequencing sample was made of peripheral blood. Source of these receptors: a man aged 25 to 45 with COVID-19, enrolled during active disease.

The chain employs TRBV4-1 and TRBJ1-6, with TRBD1 matching 7 bases. The junction had 0 bases not matched to a gene; V was cut back by 1 base and J by 9 bases. Germline CDR1 reads MGHRA; CDR2 reads YSYEKL. The CDR3 loop spans 13 amino acids. CDR3 loop: CASSQAGGSPLHF. CDR3 DNA sequence: TGCGCCAGCAGCCAAGCAGGGGGTTCACCCCTCCACTTT.

The sample holds one count of this clone. The chain joins TRBV7-8 to TRBJ2-7; D is perhaps TRBD1 (6 bases). CDR1 is SGHVS, CDR2 FQNEAQ, per germline. V lost 6 bases to trimming and J lost 2 bases, with 14 bases between them. The CDR3 extends over 14 amino acids. The CDR3 loop is CASSFRDTAYEQYF. For the CDR3, the DNA is TGTGCCAGCAGTTTCCGGGACACCGCCTACGAGCAGTACTTC.

In its sample, this clone was seen once. The rearrangement links TRBV5-1 to TRBJ1-2, with TRBD1 identical over 7 bases. CDR3 length: 15 amino acids. The J segment lost 4 bases and the V segment lost 0 bases, leaving 6 bases of the junction unmatched. CDR1 is SGHRS, CDR2 YFSETQ, per germline. The CDR3 loop is CASSLAGTEAYGYTF. Written as DNA, the CDR3 is TGCGCCAGCAGCTTGGCCGGGACAGAAGCCTATGGCTACACCTTC. Looking up the rest from reference TRBV5-1 and TRBJ1-2 gives the full variable domain: KAGVTQTPRYLIKTRGQQVTLSCSPISGHRSVSWYQQTPGQGLQFLFEYFSETQRNKGNFPGRFSGRQFSNSRSEMNVSTLELGDSALYLCASSLAGTEAYGYTFGSGTRLTVV.

The rearrangement links TRBV15 to TRBJ2-7, with TRBD2 as a possible D gene (6 bases). This CDR3 is 15 amino acids long. Trimming shortened V by 0 bases and J by 0 bases, and 9 bases separated the two germline ends. The germline CDR1 and CDR2 sequences are LNHNV and YYDKDF (reference sequence). The CDR3 DNA follows: TGTGCCACCAGCAGAGATCGGGGGAGCTCCTACGAGCAGTACTTC. Translation: CATSRDRGSSYEQYF. Filled out from reference TRBV15 and TRBJ2-7, the complete variable domain reads DAMVIQNPRYQVTQFGKPVTLSCSQTLNHNVMYWYQQKSSQAPKLLFHYYDKDFNNEADTPDNFQSRRPNTSFCFLDIRSPGLGDTAMYLCATSRDRGSSYEQYFGPGTRLTVT.

V usage is TRBV9 and J usage is TRBJ1-1; D ambiguous. The CDR3 totals 14 residues. V was shortened by 4 bases and J by 6 bases, with 16 bases between the two germline ends. Germline V gives CDR1 SGDLS, CDR2 YYNGEE. CDR3 nucleotide sequence: TGTGCCAGCAGCCCCCATCCGGGGAGCCCTGAAGCTTTCTTT. Its protein is CASSPHPGSPEAFF.

This clone was seen just once. The gene calls are TRBV24-1 and TRBJ2-1, with a weak D call TRBD1 (6 bases). This CDR3 spans 15 amino acids. Germline V lookup: CDR1 KGHDR, CDR2 SFDVKD. V dropped 2 bases and J dropped 7 bases, with 14 bases sitting between them. CDR3 region: CATSDSSLGGNEQFF. CDR3 sequence (DNA): TGTGCCACCAGTGATTCCTCCCTAGGGGGAAATGAGCAGTTCTTC.

CDR3 sequence (DNA): TGTGCCATCAGTGAGCCGCCAGGGGGTAAAACAGATACGCAGTATTTT. Amino acids: CAISEPPGGKTDTQYF. The rearrangement uses TRBV10-3 and TRBJ2-3; 7 positions match TRBD1. This CDR3 has 16 amino acids. V lost 2 bases, J lost 3 bases, and 8 bases stayed unmatched. CDR1 is ENHRY, CDR2 SYGVKD, per germline.

The chain carries TRBV24-1 and TRBJ1-6, with 8 bases aligning to TRBD1. CDR1 and CDR2 (germline): KGHDR, SFDVKD. CDR3 size: 15 residues. V lost 8 bases, J lost 9 bases, and 11 bases stayed unmatched. The CDR3 sequence: CATKSQGAVGSPLHF. The CDR3 coding sequence is TGTGCCACCAAATCGCAGGGGGCGGTCGGTTCACCCCTCCACTTT.

The J gene is TRBJ2-7, the V gene TRBV6-5, with D tentatively TRBD2 (5 bases). The CDR3 length is 13 residues. The V gene's germline CDR1 is MNHEY and CDR2 SVGAGI. Deletions cut 6 bases from V and 0 bases from J, with 9 bases between. CDR3 coding DNA: TGTGCCAGCAGATACCGGGACTCCTACGAGCAGTACTTC. It translates to CASRYRDSYEQYF.

The CDR3 loop is CASSAAPGQNTDTQYF. CDR3 in DNA: TGCGCCAGCAGCGCGGCCCCGGGACAGAACACAGATACGCAGTATTTT. The rearrangement links TRBV5-1 to TRBJ2-3, with TRBD1 matching 7 bases. The CDR3 loop spans 16 amino acids. Germline loops: CDR1 SGHRS, CDR2 YFSETQ. The ends lost 4 bases at V and 2 bases at J; junction bases unmatched: 10.

The chain carries TRBV2 and TRBJ1-1; D not certain. This CDR3 comprises 16 residues. Germline CDR1 is SNHLY and CDR2 is FYNNEI. V was shortened by 2 bases and J by 1 base, with 14 bases between the two germline ends. The DNA of the CDR3 is TGTGCCAGCAGTGAAATTGGGCCGGGGTCGAACACTGAAGCTTTCTTT. Translating it yields CASSEIGPGSNTEAFF. The full variable domain, rest sourced from reference TRBV2 and TRBJ1-1, is EPEVTQTPSHQVTQMGQEVILRCVPISNHLYFYWYRQILGQKVEFLVSFYNNEISEKSEIFDDQFSVERPDGSNFTLKIRSTKLEDSAMYFCASSEIGPGSNTEAFFGQGTRLTVV.

The rearrangement uses TRBV6-6 and TRBJ2-1, with a tentative D call TRBD2 (6 bases). The germline V and J ends were trimmed by 7 bases and 6 bases, with 16 bases remaining between them. Germline V gene data show CDR1 as MNHNY and CDR2 as SVGAGI (reference sequence). The CDR3 runs to 14 residues. CDR3 coding DNA: TGTGCCAGCACCGCAGGCCGGGACTTCAATGAGCAGTTCTTC. Encoded protein: CASTAGRDFNEQFF.

The rearrangement joins TRBV9 to TRBJ2-5; 15 nucleotides match TRBD2. The germline CDR1 and CDR2 sequences are SGDLS and YYNGEE. This CDR3 contains 18 residues. Trimming cost V 0 bases and J 1 base; bases outside gene matches: 4. DNA of the CDR3: TGTGCCAGCAGCGTAGGAGTGGGACTAGCGGGGGGCCAAGAGACCCAGTACTTC. Translating it yields CASSVGVGLAGGQETQYF.

J is TRBJ2-7 and V is TRBV7-2; tentatively, D is TRBD1 (5 bases). The CDR3 runs to 13 residues. The germline V gene has CDR1 SGHTA and CDR2 FQGNSA. Trimming removed 3 bases at V and 3 bases at J, with 9 bases between. The CDR3 here is CASSFSGIYEQYF. The CDR3 nucleotides read TGTGCCAGCAGCTTTTCAGGGATCTACGAGCAGTACTTC.